The 12 T cell receptor beta chains below all came from one sample that was sequenced in a study. TCRdb itself ran the 5' RACE reads through MiXCR, one entry per CDR3 protein. The sample holds roughly 97 distinct CDR3 sequences. Sequencing was done on a sample of tumor-infiltrating naive CD4+ T cells sorted from the breast tumor. As for subset: naive CD4+ T cells, CD4+CD45RA+CD25-. These receptor sequences come from a female donor with breast cancer.

This clonotype was recorded only once. This beta chain is off target for a library built for alpha chains, so its abundance means little. The chain recombines TRBV7-6 with TRBJ2-1; D unresolved. Looked up from germline, CDR1 is SGHVS and CDR2 is FNYEAQ. The CDR3 is made up of 16 amino acids. V lost 2 bases, J lost 0 bases, and 11 bases lay in between. The chain's CDR3 is CASSLRLSSSYNEQFF. Here the CDR3 DNA reads TGTGCCAGCAGCTTACGACTCAGCAGCTCCTACAATGAGCAGTTCTTC.

In regard to this clonotype: The library was prepared for alpha chains; this beta chain is a stray read, so its frequency means little. The chain joins TRBV5-6 to TRBJ2-3, with a possible D match to TRBD1 (6 bases). Germline CDR1 SGHDT, CDR2 YYEEEE. The CDR3 covers 13 residues. Trimming left V 4 bases short and J 6 bases short, with 12 bases between. This CDR3 is CASSPTGADTQYF. In DNA form, the CDR3 reads TGTGCCAGCAGCCCGACAGGAGCGGATACGCAGTATTTT.

A remark on this clonotype: In a library made to pick up alpha chains, this beta chain is a stray read with a size that means little. This CDR3 is CASSLYYEQYF. CDR3 DNA: TGTGCCAGCAGCTTGTACTACGAGCAGTACTTC. V and J are TRBV7-2 and TRBJ2-7; unclear D gene. Germline CDR1 is SGHTA and CDR2 is FQGNSA. This CDR3 spans 11 amino acids. Trimming left V 3 bases short and J 3 bases short, with 3 bases between.

In regard to this clonotype: As an off-target read in a library built for alpha chains, this beta chain has a frequency of little significance. This rearrangement joins TRBV6-1 to TRBJ2-7, with D perhaps matching TRBD1 (6 bases). Germline V gene data show CDR1 as MNHNS and CDR2 as SASEGT. With 6 bases removed from V and 0 bases from J, the gap between germline ends came to 12 bases. The CDR3 totals 14 residues. CDR3 coding DNA: TGTGCCAGCAGCCACGACAGGAACTCCTACGAGCAGTACTTC. Encoded protein: CASSHDRNSYEQYF.

This clonotype was detected a few times. Since the library was made to target alpha chains, this beta chain is a stray read and its abundance is not meaningful. This sequence joins TRBV12-3 or TRBV12-4 and TRBJ1-2, with TRBD1 as a possible D gene (6 bases). Trimming cost V 6 bases and J 2 bases, with 13 bases left between them. The CDR3 runs to 14 residues. CDR3: CASSRDTTNYGYTF. CDR3 bases: TGTGCCAGCAGCCGGGACACCACAAACTATGGCTACACCTTC.

Worth noting for this clonotype: This beta chain is a stray read from a library made for alpha chains; its abundance is not meaningful. The rearrangement joins TRBV12-5 to TRBJ1-5; D gene uncertain. V was clipped by 3 bases and J by 2 bases, with 11 bases between them. The CDR3 totals 15 residues. Germline CDR1 LGHNT, CDR2 FRNRAP. This chain's CDR3 is CASGFPMGGNQPQHF. CDR3 in DNA: TGTGCTAGTGGTTTCCCCATGGGAGGCAATCAGCCCCAGCATTTT.

With regard to this clonotype: Because the library targeted alpha chains, this beta chain is an off-target read whose size means little. The rearrangement uses TRBV29-1 and TRBJ1-1; D is possibly TRBD1 (6 bases). V was trimmed by 5 bases and J by 10 bases, leaving 17 bases between them. The CDR3 runs 12 residues. CDR1 is SQVTM and CDR2 is ANQGSEA in the germline V gene. CDR3: CSVRTGTSGAFF. The CDR3 nucleotides are TGCAGCGTTCGAACCGGGACATCCGGAGCTTTCTTT.

Turning to this clonotype: This beta chain turned up in a library designed for alpha chains; as an off-target read, its abundance says little. The chain has TRBV30 and TRBJ2-3; 8 nucleotides align to TRBD2. V gave up 2 bases and J gave up 2 bases; unmatched junction bases: 12. Germline CDR1 reads GTSNPN; CDR2 reads SVGIG (reference sequence). The CDR3 contains 17 residues. The CDR3 bases are TGTGCCTGGAGTCGACCGGGACTAGTTTCTCTCACAGATACGCAGTATTTT. Amino acids: CAWSRPGLVSLTDTQYF.

About this clonotype: Little can be read into the size of this beta chain, an off-target read in a library designed for alpha chains. This CDR3 reads CASSSGGGYGYTF. The CDR3 nucleotides are TGTGCCAGCAGTTCCGGGGGCGGCTATGGCTACACCTTC. This chain joins TRBV12-3 or TRBV12-4 and TRBJ1-2, with a weak D call TRBD1 (6 bases). The CDR3 runs 13 residues. Trimming cost V 4 bases and J 4 bases, with 10 bases left between them.

A note on this clonotype: This beta chain is a stray sequence in a library constructed for alpha chains; its clone size is not meaningful. The chain carries TRBV12-3 or TRBV12-4 and TRBJ2-1, with a weak D call TRBD2 (6 bases). Trimming took off 6 bases at V and 3 bases at J, with 18 bases between the two ends. The CDR3 totals 16 residues. For the CDR3, the DNA is TGTGCCAGCAGGACCTCCGGGACTTCCAACTACAATGAGCAGTTCTTC. Protein product: CASRTSGTSNYNEQFF.

On this clonotype itself: An end of the junction differs from the germline gene, which may be a read error. Since the library was made to target alpha chains, this beta chain is a stray read and its abundance is not meaningful. V usage is TRBV11-2 and J usage is TRBJ2-7, with D hard to call. Per germline, CDR1 SGHAT and CDR2 FQNNGV. The CDR3 has 13 amino acids. CDR3 sequence reads: CASSFGRVYEQNF. The CDR3 DNA is TGTGCCAGCAGCTTTGGACGAGTTTACGAGCAGAACTTC.

With regard to this clonotype: Found in a library prepared for alpha chains, this beta chain is an off-target read, and its abundance has little meaning. The chain uses TRBV6-5 and TRBJ2-1; 12 bases align to TRBD2. The CDR3 has 16 amino acids. With V trimmed by 2 bases and J by 4 bases, 3 bases remained unmatched. The germline CDR1 and CDR2 sequences are MNHEY and SVGAGI. CDR3 in DNA: TGTGCCAGCAGTTACGGTGGGACTAGCGGGTACAATGAGCAGTTCTTC. Translation: CASSYGGTSGYNEQFF.